These 29 T cell receptor beta chains originate from one sample sequenced in a study of T-cell reconstitution after alpha-beta-depleted transplantation in children. Unique molecular identifiers were used to barcode this TCRbeta library. In TCRdb, the PCR reads were re-called with MiXCR into one record per CDR3 protein. Here the sample spans 780,000 or so distinct CDR3 sequences, about 16% being singletons. The sequenced sample was PBMCs, mostly from graft donor cells, obtained 360 days after TCRalphabeta/CD19-depleted stem cell transplant. The source is a male patient younger than 18 who had a stem cell transplant for acute lymphoblastic leukemia, so the T cells may come from the graft donor.

The V and J genes are TRBV20-1 and TRBJ2-7, with 9 positions matching TRBD2. The CDR3 has 15 amino acids. Germline CDR1 reads DFQATT; CDR2 reads SNEGSKA (reference sequence). Losses at the gene ends were 0 bases for V and 3 bases for J; bases not matched to a gene: 6. CDR3 residues: CSARDRREGHYEQYF. CDR3 nucleotide sequence: TGCAGTGCTAGAGATAGGCGGGAGGGCCACTACGAGCAGTACTTC.

This clonotype turned up a few times. The CDR3 spells CASSPDGVGVTEAFF. As DNA, the CDR3 is TGTGCCAGCAGTCCTGATGGGGTGGGAGTCACTGAAGCTTTCTTT. This chain uses TRBV12-3 or TRBV12-4 with TRBJ1-1; D gene uncertain. The CDR3 length is 15 residues. V shed 5 bases and J shed 4 bases, with 17 bases lying between them.

This clonotype was counted at least ten times. This sequence joins TRBV29-1 and TRBJ1-2; D is unresolved. Trimming took off 4 bases at V and 4 bases at J, with 13 bases between the two ends. Germline V gene lookup returns CDR1 SQVTM and CDR2 ANQGSEA. The CDR3 is 13 amino acids. CDR3 in DNA: TGCAGCGTTGGTATCGAGACCGTCTATGGCTACACCTTC. Residues: CSVGIETVYGYTF.

This clonotype was counted only a few times. The chain has TRBV6-2 or TRBV6-3 and TRBJ1-1; D is possibly TRBD1 (6 bases). The CDR3 length is 15 residues. The ends were cut back, 7 bases at V and 0 bases at J, with 15 bases in the middle. Germline V CDR1 and CDR2: MNHEY, SVGEGT. This CDR3 is CASTSRGLLNTEAFF. As DNA, the CDR3 is TGTGCCAGCACCAGCCGGGGGCTCCTGAACACTGAAGCTTTCTTT.

The chain joins TRBV7-3 to TRBJ2-7, with 12 bases identical to TRBD2. CDR1 is SGHTA, CDR2 FQGTGA, per germline. V lost 0 bases to trimming and J lost 5 bases; unmatched junction nucleotides: 8. The CDR3 loop spans 17 amino acids. The CDR3 DNA sequence: TGTGCCAGCAGCTTAACGGCCGGACTAGCGGGAACCCACGAGCAGTACTTC. This gives the protein CASSLTAGLAGTHEQYF.

This clonotype appeared many times. This chain connects TRBV27 to TRBJ2-1; 7 bases map to TRBD1. CDR1 is MNHEY, CDR2 SMNVEV, per germline (reference sequence). The V segment lost 2 bases and the J segment 4 bases; nucleotides outside the gene matches: 5. This CDR3 spans 15 amino acids. CDR3: CASSLQGTVYNEQFF. CDR3 nucleotides: TGTGCCAGCAGTTTACAAGGGACAGTTTACAATGAGCAGTTCTTC.

The CDR3 nucleotides are TGTGCCAGCAGTAAAGGGGACCAGGGGGTTATGAATGCTTTCTTT. Translation: CASSKGDQGVMNAFF. This rearrangement joins TRBV3-1 to TRBJ1-1, with 7 bases matching TRBD1. Germline V gene data show CDR1 as LGHDT and CDR2 as YNNKEL (reference sequence). This CDR3 has 15 residues. The V gene end was trimmed by 6 bases and the J gene end by 11 bases; junction bases not matched to a gene: 18.

The CDR3 sequence is CSGQGDSNQPQHF. CDR3 coding DNA: TGCAGTGGGCAGGGGGATAGCAATCAGCCCCAGCATTTT. The chain is built from TRBV20-1 and TRBJ1-5; 7 bases map to TRBD1. The CDR3 runs to 13 residues. With 7 bases clipped from V and 0 bases from J, the junction kept 3 bases outside the gene matches. The germline gives CDR1 DFQATT, CDR2 SNEGSKA (reference sequence).

CDR3 amino acids: CSAKTVMNYEQYF. The CDR3 coding sequence is TGCAGTGCTAAAACGGTAATGAACTACGAGCAGTACTTC. This chain uses TRBV20-1 with TRBJ2-7; no firm D call. CDR3 length equals 13 residues. Deletions cut 4 bases from V and 3 bases from J, with 13 bases between. Germline V CDR1 and CDR2: DFQATT, SNEGSKA (reference sequence).

This clonotype was counted many times. Since no conserved phenylalanine or tryptophan closes the CDR3, a read error is the likely cause. The DNA is omitted, as the CDR3 cannot be located on it reliably, and the CDR3 follows TCRdb's listing. The chain recombines TRBV12-3 or TRBV12-4 with TRBJ2-5; TRBD1 was called by the table and not checked on the DNA. The CDR3 region is 12 residues in length, termini included. CDR3 sequence reads: CASSLGGQGLEV.

The table lists this clonotype with a few counts. This sequence joins TRBV4-1 and TRBJ2-1, with 7 bases aligning to TRBD2. The CDR3 has 17 residues. V gave up 0 bases and J gave up 3 bases; unmatched junction bases: 8. Germline CDR1 and CDR2: MGHRA and YSYEKL. The CDR3 sequence: CASSQDRFGGSYNEQFF. The CDR3 DNA sequence: TGCGCCAGCAGCCAAGATAGGTTCGGCGGGAGCTACAATGAGCAGTTCTTC.

J is TRBJ2-5 and V is TRBV5-1; D gene unclear. Germline CDR1 reads SGHRS; CDR2 reads YFSETQ. The CDR3 extends over 13 amino acids. Trimming pared 2 bases from V and 4 bases from J, leaving 9 bases between. CDR3 nucleotide sequence: TGCGCCAGCAGCTTACCCGGGCCAGAGACCCAGTACTTC. It translates to CASSLPGPETQYF. Based on the CDR3 plus reference TRBV5-1 and TRBJ2-5, the full variable domain is KAGVTQTPRYLIKTRGQQVTLSCSPISGHRSVSWYQQTPGQGLQFLFEYFSETQRNKGNFPGRFSGRQFSNSRSEMNVSTLELGDSALYLCASSLPGPETQYFGPGTRLLVL.

For the CDR3, the DNA is TGTGCCAGCAGCTTACTCCAAACCTACGAGCAGTACTTC. Translated, it gives CASSLLQTYEQYF. This chain joins TRBV7-9 and TRBJ2-7; no clear D. The CDR3 length is 13 residues. Germline CDR1 SEHNR, CDR2 FQNEAQ (reference sequence). V was trimmed by 2 bases and J by 2 bases, leaving 7 bases between them.

The genes are TRBV14 and TRBJ2-7; tentative D call: TRBD2 (5 bases). The CDR3 loop spans 13 amino acids. The ends were cut back, 1 base at V and 6 bases at J, with 10 bases in the middle. Germline V lookup: CDR1 SGHDN, CDR2 FVKESK. The CDR3 spells CASSQVRVREQYF. CDR3 nucleotides: TGTGCCAGCAGCCAAGTGAGGGTTCGCGAGCAGTACTTC.

The chain combines TRBV30 with TRBJ2-1; no definite D call. The CDR3 runs 11 residues. CDR1 GTSNPN and CDR2 SVGIG come from the germline V gene (reference sequence). V was trimmed by 3 bases and J by 7 bases, leaving 7 bases between them. CDR3 sequence reads: CAWSSRNEQFF. The CDR3 bases are TGTGCCTGGAGCAGCAGGAATGAGCAGTTCTTC.

There are a few counts of this clonotype. The chain is built from TRBV7-9 and TRBJ2-1; perhaps D is TRBD1 or TRBD2 (5 bases each). Germline V lookup: CDR1 SEHNR, CDR2 FQNEAQ (reference sequence). Between the trimmed V and J ends, which lost 2 bases and 4 bases, there was a span of 9 bases. This CDR3 comprises 14 residues. In DNA, the CDR3 is TGTGCCAGCAGCTTAAGAGGGGAATACAATGAGCAGTTCTTC. It codes for CASSLRGEYNEQFF.

The J gene is TRBJ1-4, the V gene TRBV18; no reliable D call. CDR1 is KGHSH and CDR2 is LQKENI in the germline V gene. Trimming removed 0 bases at V and 5 bases at J, with 4 bases between. The CDR3 length is 13 residues. CDR3: CASSPPMNEKLFF. For the CDR3, the DNA is TGTGCCAGCTCACCACCGATGAATGAAAAACTGTTTTTT.

The V and J genes are TRBV6-1 and TRBJ2-7; TRBD2 agrees at 10 bases. Germline V gene lookup returns CDR1 MNHNS and CDR2 SASEGT. Trimming cost V 2 bases and J 4 bases; bases outside gene matches: 5. The CDR3 loop spans 15 amino acids. CDR3 sequence (DNA): TGTGCCAGCAGTGAATTAAGGACTAGCGGTTACGAGCAGTACTTC. It translates to CASSELRTSGYEQYF.

The J gene is TRBJ2-6, the V gene TRBV3-1; D might be TRBD1 or TRBD2, each matching 5 bases. This CDR3 region has 14 residues. The ends were cut back, 9 bases at V and 4 bases at J, with 13 bases in the middle. Germline CDR1 reads LGHDT; CDR2 reads YNNKEL (reference sequence). CDR3 in amino acids: CASTWGSGANVLTF. DNA for the CDR3: TGTGCCAGTACGTGGGGGTCGGGGGCCAACGTCCTGACTTTC.

The V and J genes are TRBV7-9 and TRBJ2-1; no firm D call. From germline, CDR1 is SEHNR and CDR2 FQNEAQ (reference sequence). The V and J ends lost 2 bases and 3 bases respectively, with 11 bases between them. This CDR3 comprises 15 residues. The CDR3 coding sequence is TGTGCCAGCAGCTTATTCGGCGACAACTACAATGAGCAGTTCTTC. Amino acid sequence: CASSLFGDNYNEQFF.

The chain has TRBV6-8 and TRBJ2-1; 7 bases map to TRBD2. This CDR3 comprises 19 residues. Trimming took 7 bases from V and 0 from J; bases not matched to a gene: 18. CDR1 and CDR2 from the germline V gene are MNHGY and SAAAGT. This chain's CDR3 is CASTPRRGWRGNSYNEQFF. CDR3 DNA: TGTGCCAGCACCCCTAGACGGGGATGGCGGGGGAACTCCTACAATGAGCAGTTCTTC.

This clonotype has a single count. The chain joins TRBV19 to TRBJ2-2; D might be TRBD1 (6 bases). Germline V CDR1 and CDR2: LNHDA, SQIVND (reference sequence). The CDR3 totals 21 residues. Trimming pared 3 bases from V and 6 bases from J, leaving 32 bases between. CDR3 residues: CASSIFTGILEGSTFPGELFF. CDR3 coding DNA: TGTGCCAGTAGTATTTTTACAGGGATCCTCGAGGGTTCGACCTTCCCCGGGGAGCTGTTTTTT.

The rearrangement joins TRBV27 to TRBJ1-2; 9 nucleotides agree with TRBD1. There are 15 residues in the CDR3. J lost 5 bases, V lost 6 bases, and 10 bases had no gene match. Germline V gene lookup returns CDR1 MNHEY and CDR2 SMNVEV (reference sequence). The CDR3 DNA reads TGTGCCAGCAGGTACTCACAGGGGGCGTTATATGGCTACACCTTC. It yields the protein CASRYSQGALYGYTF.

This clonotype was seen a handful of times. The rearrangement joins TRBV6-5 to TRBJ1-2; tentative D call: TRBD1 (6 bases). The CDR3 has 15 amino acids. V was trimmed by 6 bases and J by 3 bases, leaving 17 bases between them. The V gene's germline CDR1 is MNHEY and CDR2 SVGAGI. Written as DNA, the CDR3 is TGTGCCAGCAGCCCCGGGACACTCCTTCACTATGGCTACACCTTC. As protein: CASSPGTLLHYGYTF.

The rearrangement joins TRBV7-2 to TRBJ2-1, with TRBD2 matching 11 bases. CDR3 length equals 17 residues. Germline CDR1 reads SGHTA; CDR2 reads FQGNSA. The trim removed 1 base at V and 4 bases at J, leaving 6 bases unmatched. CDR3 in amino acids: CASSLGPGLAVYNEQFF. The CDR3, as DNA: TGTGCCAGCAGCTTAGGCCCGGGACTAGCGGTTTACAATGAGCAGTTCTTC.

The chain links TRBV7-9 to TRBJ2-1; 8 bases map to TRBD1. The CDR3 extends over 16 amino acids. Per the germline V gene, CDR1 is SEHNR and CDR2 is FQNEAQ (reference sequence). V gave up 5 bases and J gave up 3 bases; unmatched junction bases: 9. The DNA of the CDR3 is TGTGCCAGCAGCCCCCCGACAGGGGTCCACTACAATGAGCAGTTCTTC. It yields the protein CASSPPTGVHYNEQFF.

This clonotype was observed a handful of times. CDR3 in amino acids: CASSRWSLQGGWYNEQFF. In DNA, the CDR3 is TGTGCCAGCAGCCGATGGTCTCTCCAGGGGGGTTGGTACAATGAGCAGTTCTTC. This chain links TRBV11-2 with TRBJ2-1; possible D gene TRBD1, 7 bases. The length of the CDR3 is 18 residues. With 5 bases removed from V and 4 bases from J, the gap between germline ends came to 24 bases. Germline CDR1 reads SGHAT; CDR2 reads FQNNGV.

This clonotype was picked up a small number of times. V is TRBV29-1 and J is TRBJ2-3; D unclear. Germline V CDR1 and CDR2: SQVTM, ANQGSEA. Trimming stripped 3 bases from V and 1 base from J, with 5 bases between. The CDR3 runs 12 residues. The CDR3 DNA reads TGCAGCGTTGACACTGGCACAGATACGCAGTATTTT. This encodes CSVDTGTDTQYF.

CDR3 bases: TGTGCCAGCAGCTTAGCGCTGGGGGCCGGGGAGCTGTTTTTT. It is translated as CASSLALGAGELFF. The V gene is TRBV7-2, the J gene TRBJ2-2; TRBD1 or TRBD2 may be the D gene (5 bases each). This CDR3 region has 14 residues. The germline V gene has CDR1 SGHTA and CDR2 FQGNSA. Trimming took off 0 bases at V and 6 bases at J, with 8 bases between the two ends.